This TCR beta chain was sequenced for a study of cytomegalovirus exposure and HLA in healthy donors. PCR was performed using 60 Vbeta and 13 Jbeta primers. Measured with immunoSEQ multiplex PCR; TCRdb has only the in-frame clones, and not every one. Of approximately 120,000 clones in the sample, 70% to 80% were seen once. The CDR3 covers 12 residues. Germline values: CDR1 SQVTM, CDR2 ANQGSEA. V shed 8 bases and J 5 bases; nucleotides not matched to a gene: 7. V usage is TRBV29-1 and J usage is TRBJ2-5; TRBD1 aligns across 8 bases. The sequence came from a man aged 35 to 55 in good health and CMV-seronegative. The sequenced material came from PBMCs. In nucleotides, the CDR3 is TGCAGCACACGACAGGGGTTTGAGACCCAGTACTTC. It yields the protein CSTRQGFETQYF.